The 28 T cell receptor beta chains below all came from one sample that was sequenced in a study of molecular identifiers for immune sequencing clone quantification. From the PCR reads, TCRdb called clonotypes with MiXCR, one entry per CDR3 protein. The sample comprises approximately 550,000 distinct CDR3 sequences, roughly 25% of which are singletons, and approximately 0.8% rests with the top ten. The sequencing sample was made of naive CD8+ T cells from blood, with Jurkat cell RNA spiked in. Subset denoted: FACS-sorted CD8+CD4-CCR7+CD45RA+ naive T cells. These receptors were taken from a human donor in good health. Some libraries in this study had Jurkat cell RNA spiked in.

This rearrangement joins TRBV11-3 to TRBJ2-2, with unresolved D. The CDR3 runs 12 residues. Per germline, CDR1 SGHNT and CDR2 YENEEA. Trimming pared 5 bases from V and 7 bases from J, leaving 8 bases between. The CDR3 DNA reads TGTGCCAGCAGCGAGACTTACGGGGAGCTGTTTTTT. It yields the protein CASSETYGELFF.

V and J are TRBV5-4 and TRBJ2-1; D possibly corresponds to TRBD1 (5 bases). Trimming shortened V by 7 bases and J by 3 bases, and 14 bases separated the two germline ends. This CDR3 has 14 residues. The germline V gene encodes CDR1 SGHNT and CDR2 YYREEE (reference sequence). DNA for the CDR3: TGTGCCAGCTGCTGGGGCAGAAACTACAATGAGCAGTTCTTC. Amino acid sequence: CASCWGRNYNEQFF.

Worth noting for this clonotype: A junction boundary mismatches the germline segment, possibly from a read error. The rearrangement links TRBV28 to TRBJ1-1; D is ambiguous. The CDR3 length is 13 residues. Germline CDR1 and CDR2: MDHEN and SYDVKM. The CDR3 DNA reads TGTGCCAGCAAAACTTTAATCAACACTGAAGCTCTCTTT. Translation gives CASKTLINTEALF.

A note on this clonotype: A clone one base away is much larger, so this may be a read error. The chain has TRBV7-2 and TRBJ2-7; the D is unclear. This CDR3 is 13 amino acids long. V gave up 5 bases and J gave up 5 bases, with 13 bases separating them. The V gene's germline CDR1 is SGHTA and CDR2 FQGNSA. This CDR3 reads CASSAPLAHEQYF. Written as DNA, the CDR3 is TGTGCCAGCAGCGCCCCGCTCGCCCACGAGCAGTACTTC.

The chain employs TRBV4-1 and TRBJ2-7, with D perhaps being TRBD1 or TRBD2 (5 bases each). CDR3 size: 15 residues. Trimming stripped 0 bases from V and 5 bases from J, with 14 bases between. Germline V gene sequence: CDR1 MGHRA, CDR2 YSYEKL. DNA for the CDR3: TGCGCCAGCAGCCAAGAGGGGACCGGATCCCACGAGCAGTACTTC. Protein product: CASSQEGTGSHEQYF.

This clonotype was picked up many times. The V gene is TRBV5-4, the J gene TRBJ1-5, with a weak D call TRBD1 (5 bases). The CDR3 has 16 residues. V lost 0 bases, J lost 1 base, and 11 bases lay in between. CDR1 is SGHNT, CDR2 YYREEE, per germline (reference sequence). CDR3 nucleotides: TGTGCCAGCAGCTTGGAGGGGACGGGGAGCAATCAGCCCCAGCATTTT. Amino acids: CASSLEGTGSNQPQHF.

The V and J genes are TRBV4-3 and TRBJ2-1; 11 bases fit TRBD2. This CDR3 contains 15 residues. V lost 0 bases and J lost 6; bases outside the gene matches: 1. CDR1 LGHNA and CDR2 YSLEER come from the germline V gene. CDR3 sequence: CASSQDSGRGNEQFF. The CDR3 coding sequence is TGCGCCAGCAGCCAAGATAGCGGGAGGGGCAATGAGCAGTTCTTC.

CDR3 residues: CASRDPALALHYNEQFF. Here the CDR3 DNA reads TGTGCCAGCAGGGATCCGGCACTAGCGCTCCACTACAATGAGCAGTTCTTC. This chain uses TRBV2 with TRBJ2-1; TRBD2 aligns across 7 bases. J gave up 3 bases and V 6 bases, and 14 bases lay outside the gene matches. CDR3 length equals 17 residues. From germline, CDR1 is SNHLY and CDR2 FYNNEI. The full variable domain, completed using reference TRBV2 and TRBJ2-1, is EPEVTQTPSHQVTQMGQEVILRCVPISNHLYFYWYRQILGQKVEFLVSFYNNEISEKSEIFDDQFSVERPDGSNFTLKIRSTKLEDSAMYFCASRDPALALHYNEQFFGPGTRLTVL.

Comments on this clonotype: Given a much more abundant clone one base away, this may be a read error. CDR3 region: CSGANYYGYTF. DNA for the CDR3: TGCAGCGGCGCTAACTATTATGGCTACACCTTC. The chain links TRBV29-1 to TRBJ1-2; D not certain. This CDR3 is 11 amino acids long. CDR1 SQVTM and CDR2 ANQGSEA come from the germline V gene. V lost 7 bases to trimming and J lost 5 bases, with 11 bases between them.

This clonotype appeared many times. The chain combines TRBV7-2 with TRBJ2-5; weak D call: TRBD2 (6 bases). CDR1 SGHTA and CDR2 FQGNSA come from the germline V gene. Trimming stripped 5 bases from V and 4 bases from J, with 20 bases between. This CDR3 has 16 residues. In DNA form, the CDR3 reads TGTGCCAGCAGCACTTGGGACTCACCCACGGGAGAGACCCAGTACTTC. It is translated as CASSTWDSPTGETQYF.

This clonotype has only a few counts. V gene TRBV19 combines with J gene TRBJ2-7, with D perhaps matching TRBD2 (5 bases). This CDR3 has 15 amino acids. V lost 2 bases, J lost 5 bases, and 16 bases lay in between. Germline V lookup: CDR1 LNHDA, CDR2 SQIVND (reference sequence). CDR3 DNA sequence: TGTGCCAGTAGTATATCGGGGATCTATATCCACGAGCAGTACTTC. It yields the protein CASSISGIYIHEQYF.

The sample holds a few counts of this clonotype. The chain employs TRBV2 and TRBJ2-3; D is possibly TRBD2 (5 bases). CDR3 length equals 17 residues. Germline lookup yields CDR1 SNHLY and CDR2 FYNNEI. V lost 0 bases and J 4 bases, leaving 17 bases between the germline ends. CDR3 loop: CASSEALTGYSADTQYF. CDR3 DNA: TGTGCCAGCAGTGAAGCGCTGACGGGATATTCAGCAGATACGCAGTATTTT.

This clonotype has ten or more counts. This rearrangement joins TRBV5-1 to TRBJ1-4; D not certain. The CDR3 contains 15 residues. Trimming shortened V by 4 bases and J by 3 bases, and 13 bases separated the two germline ends. Per germline, CDR1 SGHRS and CDR2 YFSETQ. CDR3 DNA sequence: TGCGCCAGCAGCAGCGTCGGCTCATCTAATGAAAAACTGTTTTTT. It translates to CASSSVGSSNEKLFF.

This chain connects TRBV5-6 to TRBJ2-7; D ambiguous. The CDR3 has 11 residues. Trimming cost V 2 bases and J 7 bases, with 7 bases left between them. Germline V gene sequence: CDR1 SGHDT, CDR2 YYEEEE. In nucleotides, the CDR3 is TGTGCCAGCAGCTTAAGCTTGGAGCAGTACTTC. This sequence encodes CASSLSLEQYF.

This clonotype was observed a handful of times. J is TRBJ1-1 and V is TRBV7-6; D ambiguous. The ends were cut back, 1 base at V and 3 bases at J, with 12 bases in the middle. Germline CDR1 reads SGHVS; CDR2 reads FNYEAQ. The CDR3 loop spans 15 amino acids. The CDR3 loop is CASSLVMGLYTEAFF. In DNA, the CDR3 is TGTGCCAGCAGCTTAGTGATGGGATTGTACACTGAAGCTTTCTTT.

Note on this clonotype: Relative to the germline gene, one junction end is altered; a read error may explain this. This chain links TRBV5-3 with TRBJ2-3; 7 positions agree with TRBD2. TRBV5-3 falls under the ORF class, with uncertain function. The CDR3 is made up of 18 amino acids. CDR3 coding DNA: TGTGCCAGCAGCTTCCTGACCGGGGAGGGCTATAGCACAGATACGCAGTATTTT. Translated, it gives CASSFLTGEGYSTDTQYF.

Many counts were recorded for this clonotype. The rearrangement links TRBV20-1 to TRBJ1-1, with 7 bases fitting TRBD1. CDR1 is DFQATT and CDR2 is SNEGSKA in the germline V gene (reference sequence). The CDR3 sequence is 16 residues long. V lost 0 bases and J lost 0; bases outside the gene matches: 7. CDR3 protein: CSARENWDRLNTEAFF. CDR3 coding DNA: TGCAGTGCTAGAGAGAACTGGGACAGATTGAACACTGAAGCTTTCTTT.

As for this clonotype: The junction does not match germline at one end; this may be a read error. This chain joins TRBV19 and TRBJ2-6; TRBD2 might be the D (6 bases). CDR3 size: 14 residues. Germline CDR1 reads LNHDA; CDR2 reads SQIVND (reference sequence). The CDR3 spells CASEMGTGANVPTF. The CDR3 DNA reads TGTGCCAGCGAGATGGGGACTGGGGCCAACGTCCCGACTTTC.

This clonotype was recorded at least ten times. CDR3 in DNA: TGTGCCAGCAGCCCCACCGGGACTAGCGGATACGAGCAGTACTTC. It encodes CASSPTGTSGYEQYF. The J gene is TRBJ2-7, the V gene TRBV2; 11 bases are a match to TRBD2. This CDR3 is built from 15 residues. V dropped 6 bases and J dropped 4; count of bases not matched to a gene: 8. In germline, CDR1 is SNHLY, CDR2 FYNNEI.

Only one count was recorded for this clonotype. The CDR3 DNA reads as TGTGCCAGCAGTTACCCAGGACTAGATGCGCCCCAGTACTTC. It encodes CASSYPGLDAPQYF. The chain carries TRBV6-2 or TRBV6-3 and TRBJ2-5, with TRBD2 identical over 7 bases. Germline V gives CDR1 MNHEY, CDR2 SVGEGT. The CDR3 covers 14 residues. J lost 9 bases, V lost 2 bases, and 9 bases had no gene match.

Details on this clonotype: This may arise from a read error, as a much more abundant clone is one base away. The chain uses TRBV7-9 and TRBJ2-7; D possibly corresponds to TRBD2 (5 bases). Trimming pared 5 bases from V and 2 bases from J, leaving 10 bases between. In germline, CDR1 is SEHNR, CDR2 FQNEAQ (reference sequence). The CDR3 is made up of 13 amino acids. The CDR3 sequence: CASSTGNTYEQYF. Written as DNA, the CDR3 is TGTGCCAGCAGCACCGGGAACACCTACGAGCAGTACTTC. The full variable domain, completed using reference TRBV7-9 and TRBJ2-7, is DTGVSQNPRHKITKRGQNVTFRCDPISEHNRLYWYRQTLGQGPEFLTYFQNEAQLEKSRLLSDRFSAERPKGSFSTLEIQRTEQGDSAMYLCASSTGNTYEQYFGPGTRLTVT.

This clonotype was seen a handful of times. The chain uses TRBV27 and TRBJ1-6; D ambiguous. V was clipped by 2 bases and J by 0 bases, with 11 bases between them. Germline CDR1 MNHEY, CDR2 SMNVEV (reference sequence). The CDR3 sequence is 17 residues long. CDR3 sequence: CASSLMGTRSYNSPLHF. The CDR3 coding sequence is TGTGCCAGCAGTTTAATGGGAACCCGCTCCTATAATTCACCCCTCCACTTT.

The rearrangement links TRBV5-6 to TRBJ2-7; D may be TRBD1 (5 bases). There are 15 residues in the CDR3. Trimming took 2 bases from V and 7 from J, leaving 19 bases between them. Germline V gene lookup returns CDR1 SGHDT and CDR2 YYEEEE. In DNA, the CDR3 is TGTGCCAGCAGCTTTAAGCAGGGTATGGTTCGGGAGCAGTACTTC. It codes for CASSFKQGMVREQYF.

The chain is built from TRBV27 and TRBJ2-5; D unclear. The germline V and J ends were trimmed by 5 bases and 2 bases, with 6 bases remaining between them. Germline CDR1 reads MNHEY; CDR2 reads SMNVEV (reference sequence). The CDR3 loop spans 12 amino acids. The CDR3 DNA is TGTGCCAGCAGTGCCAAGCAAGAGACCCAGTACTTC. Translation: CASSAKQETQYF.

This clonotype was counted between two and nine times. This chain uses TRBV3-1 with TRBJ2-5; D possibly corresponds to TRBD1 (5 bases). There are 15 residues in the CDR3. Germline V gene data show CDR1 as LGHDT and CDR2 as YNNKEL (reference sequence). V shed 0 bases and J shed 4 bases, with 12 bases lying between them. The CDR3 region is CASSQDDSWRETQYF. The DNA for the CDR3 is TGTGCCAGCAGCCAAGATGACAGCTGGAGAGAGACCCAGTACTTC.

The CDR3 region is CASSRMGSSTDTQYF. DNA of the CDR3: TGTGCCAGTAGTAGAATGGGGTCTAGCACAGATACGCAGTATTTT. The rearrangement links TRBV19 to TRBJ2-3; no definite D call. Trimming took 4 bases from V and 0 from J, leaving 11 bases between them. Germline CDR1 is LNHDA and CDR2 is SQIVND (reference sequence). The CDR3 contains 15 residues.

The chain carries TRBV12-3 or TRBV12-4 and TRBJ2-7; D possibly matches TRBD1 or TRBD2 (5 bases each). CDR3 length equals 12 residues. V was shortened by 6 bases and J by 2 bases, with 8 bases between the two germline ends. The CDR3 DNA reads TGTGCCAGCAGACTGGGACCCTACGAGCAGTACTTC. Protein product: CASRLGPYEQYF.

The rearrangement joins TRBV12-3 or TRBV12-4 to TRBJ2-5; 7 nucleotides agree with TRBD2. The CDR3 is 15 amino acids. The junction had 17 bases not matched to a gene; V was cut back by 7 bases and J by 9 bases. CDR3: CASTPSAGVAEPQYF. The CDR3 bases are TGTGCCAGCACCCCCTCCGCGGGAGTTGCGGAGCCCCAGTACTTC.